The 29 T cell receptor beta chains below were found in one sample sequenced in a study of cytomegalovirus exposure and HLA in healthy donors. Primers: 60 Vbeta forward and 13 Jbeta reverse. The assay was immunoSEQ multiplex PCR, and TCRdb's table has in-frame clones only and misses some. This table has fewer than 150,000 clones, over 60% appearing once. The material sequenced was PBMCs. Receptors originate from a woman aged 40 to 50 in good health and CMV-seropositive.

This clone was found once. This rearrangement joins TRBV2 to TRBJ2-3; 14 positions agree with TRBD2. V lost 5 bases, J lost 4 bases, and 14 bases stayed unmatched. Germline CDR1 reads SNHLY; CDR2 reads FYNNEI. This CDR3 has 19 amino acids. The CDR3 region is CASSLKAGTSGGFSDTQYF. CDR3 DNA: TGTGCCAGCAGTCTAAAGGCGGGGACTAGCGGGGGTTTCTCAGATACGCAGTATTTT. Based on the CDR3 plus reference TRBV2 and TRBJ2-3, the full variable domain is EPEVTQTPSHQVTQMGQEVILRCVPISNHLYFYWYRQILGQKVEFLVSFYNNEISEKSEIFDDQFSVERPDGSNFTLKIRSTKLEDSAMYFCASSLKAGTSGGFSDTQYFGPGTRLTVL.

V is TRBV7-8 and J is TRBJ2-1; D possibly corresponds to TRBD1 (6 bases). The CDR3 loop spans 19 amino acids. Germline CDR1 and CDR2: SGHVS and FQNEAQ. The V end lost 2 bases, the J end lost 1 base, and 21 bases lay between the germline ends. The CDR3 reads CASSLPPAWQGSSYNEQFF. DNA of the CDR3: TGTGCCAGCAGCTTACCCCCCGCTTGGCAGGGGTCGTCCTACAATGAGCAGTTCTTC.

This rearrangement joins TRBV4-2 to TRBJ1-4; D is unclear. Germline V gene sequence: CDR1 LGHNA, CDR2 YNFKEQ. The V end was cut by 8 bases, the J end by 7 bases, with 14 bases between. The CDR3 sequence is 13 residues long. The CDR3 reads CASSQRRPEKLFF. The CDR3 nucleotides read TGTGCCAGCTCCCAGAGGCGTCCTGAAAAACTGTTTTTT.

This chain connects TRBV5-1 to TRBJ2-1; 7 bases line up with TRBD2. V lost 0 bases to trimming and J lost 4 bases; unmatched junction nucleotides: 4. Per germline, CDR1 SGHRS and CDR2 YFSETQ. The length of the CDR3 is 15 residues. The chain's CDR3 is CASSLAPGGYNEQFF. The DNA for the CDR3 is TGCGCCAGCAGCTTGGCGCCCGGGGGGTACAATGAGCAGTTCTTC.

The genes are TRBV15 and TRBJ2-5; 7 nucleotides line up with TRBD1. The CDR3 extends over 15 amino acids. Germline V gene lookup returns CDR1 LNHNV and CDR2 YYDKDF (reference sequence). Trimming took 4 bases from V and 0 from J; bases not matched to a gene: 5. CDR3 protein: CATSTRQGHQETQYF. The CDR3 nucleotides are TGTGCCACCAGCACTAGACAGGGCCACCAAGAGACCCAGTACTTC.

This clone was detected only a few times. V usage is TRBV18 and J usage is TRBJ1-3; D gene ambiguous. Germline assignment: CDR1 KGHSH and CDR2 LQKENI. V lost 3 bases and J lost 0, with 15 bases in between. The CDR3 is 17 amino acids. CDR3 residues: CASSPQSRDFSGNTIYF. CDR3 bases: TGTGCCAGCTCACCCCAGAGTCGGGATTTCTCTGGAAACACCATATATTTT.

This chain links TRBV7-2 with TRBJ2-7; 7 bases agree with TRBD1. The CDR3 consists of 15 residues. The trim removed 5 bases at V and 4 bases at J, leaving 11 bases unmatched. Germline values: CDR1 SGHTA, CDR2 FQGNSA. CDR3 loop: CASSADRHIVYEQYF. The CDR3 DNA follows: TGTGCCAGCAGCGCGGACAGGCATATTGTATACGAGCAGTACTTC. Together with reference TRBV7-2 and TRBJ2-7, the CDR3 gives the full variable domain: GAGVSQSPSNKVTEKGKDVELRCDPISGHTALYWYRQSLGQGLEFLIYFQGNSAPDKSGLPSDRFSAERTGGSVSTLTIQRTQQEDSAVYLCASSADRHIVYEQYFGPGTRLTVT.

The chain recombines TRBV7-2 with TRBJ2-7, with D possibly being TRBD1 (5 bases). Trimming left V 1 base short and J 2 bases short, with 12 bases between. In germline, CDR1 is SGHTA, CDR2 FQGNSA. This CDR3 is built from 15 residues. The CDR3 loop reads CASSLVDNTAYEQYF. The CDR3 DNA reads TGTGCCAGCAGCTTAGTGGACAACACCGCCTACGAGCAGTACTTC.

V is TRBV21-1 and J is TRBJ2-1; the table's D call, TRBD1, was not checked against the DNA. TRBV21-1 is an annotated pseudogene. The CDR3 spans 16 residues. CDR3 amino acids: CASSIRTGRGYNEQFF. Written as DNA, the CDR3 is TGTGCCAGCAGCATCAGGACAGGGAGGGGGTACAATGAGCAGTTCTTC.

The chain links TRBV10-3 to TRBJ2-3; tentatively, D is TRBD2 (6 bases). The ends were cut back, 6 bases at V and 2 bases at J, with 12 bases in the middle. The germline CDR1 and CDR2 sequences are ENHRY and SYGVKD. The CDR3 length is 14 residues. CDR3 nucleotide sequence: TGTGCCATCAGCCGACTAGAATCCACAGATACGCAGTATTTT. Its protein is CAISRLESTDTQYF.

V is TRBV7-2 and J is TRBJ2-1; TRBD1 aligns across 10 bases. CDR1 SGHTA and CDR2 FQGNSA come from the germline V gene. The V segment lost 6 bases and the J segment 7 bases; nucleotides outside the gene matches: 6. This CDR3 has 14 residues. The CDR3 region has the DNA TGTGCCAGCAGGGAACGGACAGGGGGGAATGAGCAGTTCTTC. Encoded protein: CASRERTGGNEQFF.

This clone was seen just once. The chain links TRBV4-1 to TRBJ2-1; 11 bases align to TRBD2. Germline V gene sequence: CDR1 MGHRA, CDR2 YSYEKL. Losses at the gene ends were 1 base for V and 7 bases for J; bases not matched to a gene: 3. The CDR3 runs to 15 residues. CDR3 protein: CASSQGLAGWNEQFF. The CDR3 DNA reads as TGCGCCAGCAGCCAAGGACTAGCGGGATGGAATGAGCAGTTCTTC.

The chain joins TRBV6-5 to TRBJ1-2; 8 bases line up with TRBD1. The germline CDR1 and CDR2 sequences are MNHEY and SVGAGI. This CDR3 contains 13 residues. J gave up 6 bases and V 6 bases, and 6 bases lay outside the gene matches. CDR3 region: CASRISGGDGYTF. As DNA, the CDR3 is TGTGCCAGCAGGATTTCAGGGGGCGATGGCTACACCTTC.

This clone came up a few times. The V call is TRBV7-3, the J call TRBJ1-1, with D possibly TRBD1 on 5 matching bases. CDR1 SGHTA and CDR2 FQGTGA come from the germline V gene. V lost 6 bases, J lost 1 base, and 9 bases lay in between. This CDR3 contains 13 residues. The CDR3 region has the DNA TGTGCCAGCAGTCTAGGGGCGAACACTGAAGCTTTCTTT. Residues: CASSLGANTEAFF.

The J gene is TRBJ2-7, the V gene TRBV19; D perhaps matches TRBD2 (5 bases). With 1 base removed from V and 0 bases from J, the gap between germline ends came to 10 bases. The germline V gene has CDR1 LNHDA and CDR2 SQIVND (reference sequence). This CDR3 has 15 residues. The CDR3 loop is CASSIGGSVSYEQYF. The CDR3 DNA sequence: TGTGCCAGTAGTATAGGTGGTAGCGTCTCCTACGAGCAGTACTTC.

The V gene is TRBV12-1, the J gene TRBJ2-5; the listed D gene, TRBD2, was not tested against the DNA. TRBV12-1 is tagged as a pseudogene. The CDR3 extends over 17 amino acids. The CDR3 protein is CASSPRPGGLAGETQYF. The CDR3 bases are TGTGCCAGCAGCCCCAGGCCGGGGGGACTAGCAGGAGAGACCCAGTACTTC.

V gene TRBV9 combines with J gene TRBJ1-6; 7 bases fit TRBD1. The trim removed 5 bases at V and 10 bases at J, leaving 9 bases unmatched. Germline V lookup: CDR1 SGDLS, CDR2 YYNGEE. The CDR3 contains 14 residues. CDR3 sequence (DNA): TGTGCCAGCAGGGGGGGCAGGGGGGACTCACCCCTCCACTTT. Translating it yields CASRGGRGDSPLHF.

This chain joins TRBV5-1 and TRBJ2-3, with 11 bases aligning to TRBD2. J was trimmed by 4 bases and V by 5 bases; bases with no gene match: 6. This CDR3 contains 15 residues. Per the germline V gene, CDR1 is SGHRS and CDR2 is YFSETQ. CDR3 sequence reads: CASSTSGRGADTQYF. The DNA for the CDR3 is TGCGCCAGCAGTACTAGCGGGAGAGGCGCAGATACGCAGTATTTT.

With regard to this clone: Other DNA sequences of this sample code for an identical CDR3. This chain joins TRBV10-3 and TRBJ1-6; 7 bases map to TRBD1. Germline V gene data show CDR1 as ENHRY and CDR2 as SYGVKD. This CDR3 has 13 amino acids. V dropped 4 bases and J dropped 7; count of bases not matched to a gene: 1. CDR3 in amino acids: CAISGQGNSPLHF. As DNA, the CDR3 is TGTGCCATCAGTGGACAGGGCAATTCACCCCTCCACTTT.

This sequence joins TRBV19 and TRBJ1-5; D perhaps matches TRBD1 (5 bases). The V end was cut by 3 bases, the J end by 6 bases, with 6 bases between. The germline CDR1 and CDR2 sequences are LNHDA and SQIVND (reference sequence). This CDR3 comprises 12 residues. CDR3 residues: CASSMGGQPQHF. The CDR3 nucleotides are TGTGCCAGTAGTATGGGGGGTCAGCCCCAGCATTTT.

This clone has more than one count but fewer than ten. V and J are TRBV5-4 and TRBJ2-7; possibly TRBD2 for D (6 bases). V shed 3 bases and J shed 5 bases, with 21 bases lying between them. Germline-derived CDR1 and CDR2 are SGHNT and YYREEE (reference sequence). This CDR3 region has 16 residues. The CDR3 sequence: CASSSSQAGGLHEQYF. The DNA of the CDR3 is TGTGCCAGCAGCTCCTCCCAGGCTGGAGGGCTGCACGAGCAGTACTTC. Full variable domain (outside the CDR3, taken from reference TRBV5-4 and TRBJ2-7): ETGVTQSPTHLIKTRGQQVTLRCSSQSGHNTVSWYQQALGQGPQFIFQYYREEENGRGNFPPRFSGLQFPNYSSELNVNALELDDSALYLCASSSSQAGGLHEQYFGPGTRLTVT.

In this sample, this clone turned up a few times. The J gene is TRBJ1-2, the V gene TRBV7-3; no reliable D call. This CDR3 region has 13 residues. Germline V gives CDR1 SGHTA, CDR2 FQGTGA. The V gene lost 4 bases and the J gene lost 2 bases, with 8 bases spanning the gap. Here the CDR3 DNA reads TGTGCCAGCAGCTCCTCGGGGAACTATGGCTACACCTTC. It specifies CASSSSGNYGYTF.

The chain joins TRBV2 to TRBJ2-7, with D perhaps matching TRBD1 (6 bases). V lost 6 bases, J lost 2 bases, and 14 bases lay in between. Germline V gene lookup returns CDR1 SNHLY and CDR2 FYNNEI. This CDR3 contains 14 residues. The CDR3 sequence: CASSRQAETYEQYF. In nucleotides, the CDR3 is TGTGCCAGCAGCAGACAGGCGGAAACCTACGAGCAGTACTTC.

This chain links TRBV27 with TRBJ2-7; the match to TRBD2 covers 7 bases. The CDR3 loop spans 15 amino acids. Per the germline V gene, CDR1 is MNHEY and CDR2 is SMNVEV (reference sequence). V trimming: 6 bases; J trimming: 2 bases; junction bases outside the gene matches: 10. CDR3: CASRSWASGPYEQYF. The CDR3 bases are TGTGCCAGCAGGTCCTGGGCTAGCGGCCCCTACGAGCAGTACTTC.

V gene TRBV5-6 combines with J gene TRBJ2-5; the D gene is possibly TRBD2 (6 bases). The DNA end is a closer match to TRBJ2-7, so the J assignment may be wrong. The CDR3 extends over 14 amino acids. Looked up from germline, CDR1 is SGHDT and CDR2 is YYEEEE. The CDR3 region has the DNA TGTGCCAGCAGCCATAGACTAGTACGGGACGAGCAGTACTTC. As protein: CASSHRLVRDEQYF.

The chain combines TRBV12-2 with TRBJ2-4; the DNA was not compared with TRBD1, the D call given in the table. TRBV12-2 counts as a pseudogene. This CDR3 region has 17 residues. CDR3 DNA: TGTGCAAGTCGCCCAACGGGGACAGGGGAGGCCAAAAACATTCAGTACTTC. Translating it yields CASRPTGTGEAKNIQYF.

This chain connects TRBV19 to TRBJ2-7; the D gene is possibly TRBD1 (5 bases). V lost 5 bases and J 3 bases, leaving 5 bases between the germline ends. The CDR3 totals 11 residues. CDR1 LNHDA and CDR2 SQIVND come from the germline V gene (reference sequence). CDR3 nucleotides: TGTGCCAGTAGTCAGGGCTACGAGCAGTACTTC. It yields the protein CASSQGYEQYF.

A note on this clone: Other nucleotide sequences from this sample produce the same CDR3. This chain connects TRBV15 to TRBJ2-3; D gene ambiguous. This CDR3 contains 15 residues. Germline-derived CDR1 and CDR2 are LNHNV and YYDKDF (reference sequence). Between the trimmed V and J ends, which lost 2 bases and 6 bases, there was a span of 15 bases. The chain's CDR3 is CATSRRNVVTDTQYF. The CDR3 region has the DNA TGTGCCACCAGCAGAAGAAACGTAGTCACGGATACGCAGTATTTT.

Only one count was recorded for this clone. V and J are TRBV29-1 and TRBJ1-2; D ambiguous. The CDR3 consists of 14 residues. The germline CDR1 and CDR2 sequences are SQVTM and ANQGSEA. Trimming stripped 7 bases from V and 4 bases from J, with 19 bases between. For the CDR3, the DNA is TGCAGCGCCGAAGGTCTTTTAACGGGCTATGGCTACACCTTC. Its translation is CSAEGLLTGYGYTF.